What follows describes a single T cell receptor beta chain. It has no known antigen specificity. No base qualities exist here, and no much larger clone lies one base off it. At one collaborating source in Seattle, patients were enrolled during active infection and were followed longitudinally through the course of disease. Each collaborating institution followed its own protocols to collect whole blood in K2EDTA tubes. Collaborator samples were shipped for TCRbeta analysis as frozen whole blood, isolated PBMCs, or DNA extracted from either sample type. The sample comes from a study of blood T cell repertoires in COVID-19 (dated by TCRdb to about 2020). For the wider study: Samples from collaborators originated in the United States, Italy and Spain and spanned both the acute and convalescent phases of COVID-19. The dataset comprised deeply sampled blood TCRbeta repertoires from subjects exposed to, actively infected with, or recovered from COVID-19. The material from the prospective study consisted of cDNA or gDNA derived from T cells, B-cell-depleted T cells, or PBMCs. Samples were obtained from the ongoing ImmuneRACE study (first 160 participants) and from over 1,000 subjects provided by 6 global collaborators. The repertoires were made available in a free public database intended to serve as a resource for research on the immune response to SARS-CoV-2. The sample metadata nearly always contained a de-identified subject ID, COVID-19 status, age in years and sex. Where available, HLA class I and class II types were taken from metadata supplied by the sample provider and were not determined by assay-based typing. Study-level results and caveats: Clinical and demographic metadata were provided uncurated, with the amount varying by source and participant.

TCRbeta CDR3 regions were amplified from genomic DNA using the immunoSEQ Assay, a bias-controlled multiplex PCR. The authors' pipeline ran thus. The number of nucleated cells in each sample was estimated from the amplification of reference gene primers within the assay. Sequence reads were collapsed and filtered to measure the absolute abundance of every unique TCRbeta CDR3 rearrangement. For each sample, productive Simpson clonality was calculated as the square root of Simpson's diversity index over productive rearrangements. This is the immuneACCESS table as TCRdb keeps it, with only in-frame sequences that have V and J called. A part of the clones is gone; compared with another copy, unresolved V genes explain less than half, and the rest is unexplained. The D gene and trimming were derived from the DNA, and the V and J assignments and clone size from that table. The sample table records some 120,000 clones; roughly 92% of these occur just once. Of the sample, about 2% is held by the ten largest clones.

The sequencing input was peripheral blood. The origin of this receptor is a man between 50 and 59 years old with COVID-19, enrolled during active disease.

The base sequence is TGTGCCAGCAGCTTGGTCCCCCTACAGGGAGCCACCTTC. Translated, this gives CASSLVPLQGATF. The V gene is TRBV5-6 and the J gene is TRBJ1-2, with a weak D call of TRBD1 (6 bases match). CDR1 and CDR2, per the germline V gene, are SGHDT and YYEEEE. V is shortened by 0 bases, J by 13 bases, and the region joining them spans 16 bases. The CDR3 runs 13 amino acids, cysteine and phenylalanine included. Only CDR3 DNA remains: 39 bases, in frame from the first base.